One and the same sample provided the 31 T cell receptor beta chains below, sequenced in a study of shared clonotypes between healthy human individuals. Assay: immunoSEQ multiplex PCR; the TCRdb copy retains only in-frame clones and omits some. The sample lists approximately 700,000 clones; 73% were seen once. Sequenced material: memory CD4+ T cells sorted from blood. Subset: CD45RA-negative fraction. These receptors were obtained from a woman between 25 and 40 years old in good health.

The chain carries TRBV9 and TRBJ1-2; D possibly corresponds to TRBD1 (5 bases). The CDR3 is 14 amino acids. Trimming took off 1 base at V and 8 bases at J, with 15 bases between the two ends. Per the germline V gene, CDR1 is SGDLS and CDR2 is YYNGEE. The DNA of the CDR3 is TGTGCCAGCAGCGTAACCGGGGCGCGAAGCGGCTACACCTTC. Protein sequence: CASSVTGARSGYTF.

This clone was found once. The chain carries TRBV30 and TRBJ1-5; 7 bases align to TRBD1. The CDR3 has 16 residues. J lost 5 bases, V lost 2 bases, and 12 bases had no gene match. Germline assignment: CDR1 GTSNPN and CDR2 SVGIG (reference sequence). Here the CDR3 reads CAWSPFNDRVDQPQHF. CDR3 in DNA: TGTGCCTGGAGTCCATTCAACGACAGGGTGGATCAGCCCCAGCATTTT.

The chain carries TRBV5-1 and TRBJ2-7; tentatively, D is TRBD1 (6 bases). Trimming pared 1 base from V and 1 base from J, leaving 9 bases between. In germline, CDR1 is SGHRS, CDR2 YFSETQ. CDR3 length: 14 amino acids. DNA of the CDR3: TGCGCCAGCAGCTTGACGGACAGTTCCTACGAGCAGTACTTC. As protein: CASSLTDSSYEQYF. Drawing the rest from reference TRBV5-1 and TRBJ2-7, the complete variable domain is KAGVTQTPRYLIKTRGQQVTLSCSPISGHRSVSWYQQTPGQGLQFLFEYFSETQRNKGNFPGRFSGRQFSNSRSEMNVSTLELGDSALYLCASSLTDSSYEQYFGPGTRLTVT.

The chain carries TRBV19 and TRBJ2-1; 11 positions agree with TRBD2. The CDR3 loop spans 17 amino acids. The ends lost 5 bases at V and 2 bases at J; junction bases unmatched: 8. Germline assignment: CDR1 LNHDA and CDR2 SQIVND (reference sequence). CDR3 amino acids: CASSPNRLAGTYNEQFF. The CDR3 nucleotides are TGTGCCAGTAGTCCCAACCGACTAGCGGGAACCTACAATGAGCAGTTCTTC.

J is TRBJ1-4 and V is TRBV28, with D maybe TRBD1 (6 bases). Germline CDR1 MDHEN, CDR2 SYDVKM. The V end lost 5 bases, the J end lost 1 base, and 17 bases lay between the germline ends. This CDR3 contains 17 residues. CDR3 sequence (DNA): TGTGCCAGCAGTCCGGTCGGGGACAAGCAAACTAATGAAAAACTGTTTTTT. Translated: CASSPVGDKQTNEKLFF.

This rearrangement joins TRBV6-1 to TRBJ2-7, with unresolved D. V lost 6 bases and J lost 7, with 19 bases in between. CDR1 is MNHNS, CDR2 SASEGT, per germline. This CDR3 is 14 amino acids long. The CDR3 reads CASSPGGLLGEQYF. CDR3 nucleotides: TGTGCCAGCAGCCCGGGCGGATTGCTCGGGGAGCAGTACTTC.

CDR3 bases: TGTGCCAGCAGCTTGGCCCCCAGGGAAGAAAATCAGCCCCAGCATTTT. As protein: CASSLAPREENQPQHF. The chain recombines TRBV5-5 with TRBJ1-5; a weak D match, TRBD1 (5 bases). Trimming stripped 0 bases from V and 4 bases from J, with 14 bases between. The germline V gene encodes CDR1 SGHKS and CDR2 YYEKEE (reference sequence). The CDR3 is 16 residues long.

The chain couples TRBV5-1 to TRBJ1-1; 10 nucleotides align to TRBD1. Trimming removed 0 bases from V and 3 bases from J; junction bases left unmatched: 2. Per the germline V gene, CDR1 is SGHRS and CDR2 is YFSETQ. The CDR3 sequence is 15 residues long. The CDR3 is CASSLAGQGDTEAFF. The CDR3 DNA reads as TGCGCCAGCAGCTTGGCCGGACAGGGGGACACTGAAGCTTTCTTT.

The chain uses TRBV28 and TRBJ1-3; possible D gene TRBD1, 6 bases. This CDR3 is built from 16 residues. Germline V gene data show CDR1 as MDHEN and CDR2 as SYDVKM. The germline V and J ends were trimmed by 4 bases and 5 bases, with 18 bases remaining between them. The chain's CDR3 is CASSSIQGPGRNTIYF. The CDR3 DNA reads TGTGCCAGCAGTTCAATACAGGGCCCTGGGAGAAACACCATATATTTT. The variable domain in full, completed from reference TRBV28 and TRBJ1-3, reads DVKVTQSSRYLVKRTGEKVFLECVQDMDHENMFWYRQDPGLGLRLIYFSYDVKMKEKGDIPEGYSVSREKKERFSLILESASTNQTSMYLCASSSIQGPGRNTIYFGEGSWLTVV.

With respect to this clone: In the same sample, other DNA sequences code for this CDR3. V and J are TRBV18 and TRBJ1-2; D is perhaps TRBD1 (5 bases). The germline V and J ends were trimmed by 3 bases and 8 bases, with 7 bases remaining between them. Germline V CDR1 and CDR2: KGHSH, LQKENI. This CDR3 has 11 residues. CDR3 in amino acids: CASSPGDGYTF. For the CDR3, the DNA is TGTGCCAGCTCACCGGGGGACGGCTACACCTTC.

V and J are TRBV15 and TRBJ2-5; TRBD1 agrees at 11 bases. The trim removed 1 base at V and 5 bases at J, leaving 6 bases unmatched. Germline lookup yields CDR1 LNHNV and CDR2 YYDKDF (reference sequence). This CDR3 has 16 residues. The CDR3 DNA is TGTGCCACCAGCAGAGGGACAGGGGGCTTTATGGAGACCCAGTACTTC. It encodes CATSRGTGGFMETQYF.

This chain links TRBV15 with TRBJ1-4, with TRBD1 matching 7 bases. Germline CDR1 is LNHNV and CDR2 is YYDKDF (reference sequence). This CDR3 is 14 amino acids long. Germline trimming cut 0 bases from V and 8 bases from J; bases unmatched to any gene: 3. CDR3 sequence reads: CATSRDRGEEKLFF. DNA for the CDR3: TGTGCCACCAGCAGAGACAGGGGGGAAGAAAAACTGTTTTTT. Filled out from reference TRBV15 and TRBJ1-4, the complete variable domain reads DAMVIQNPRYQVTQFGKPVTLSCSQTLNHNVMYWYQQKSSQAPKLLFHYYDKDFNNEADTPDNFQSRRPNTSFCFLDIRSPGLGDTAMYLCATSRDRGEEKLFFGSGTQLSVL.

The CDR3 loop reads CASSQRTEGPQHF. CDR3 sequence (DNA): TGTGCCAGCAGCCAAAGAACTGAGGGGCCCCAGCATTTT. The genes are TRBV4-2 and TRBJ1-5, with D uncertain. The CDR3 extends over 13 amino acids. V lost 2 bases to trimming and J lost 9 bases, with 11 bases between them. The germline CDR1 and CDR2 sequences are LGHNA and YNFKEQ.

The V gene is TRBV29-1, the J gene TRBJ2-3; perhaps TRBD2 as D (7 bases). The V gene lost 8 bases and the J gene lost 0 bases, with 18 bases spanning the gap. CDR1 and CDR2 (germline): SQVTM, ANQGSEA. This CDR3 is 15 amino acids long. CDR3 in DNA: TGCAGCAGTTCCTCGGGGGGACACAGCACAGATACGCAGTATTTT. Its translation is CSSSSGGHSTDTQYF.

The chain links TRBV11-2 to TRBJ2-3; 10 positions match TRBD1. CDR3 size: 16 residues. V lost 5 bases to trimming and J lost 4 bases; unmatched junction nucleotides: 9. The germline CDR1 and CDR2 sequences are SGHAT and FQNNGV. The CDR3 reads CASSPDGTGVPDTQYF. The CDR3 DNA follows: TGTGCCAGCAGCCCTGACGGGACAGGGGTTCCAGATACGCAGTATTTT. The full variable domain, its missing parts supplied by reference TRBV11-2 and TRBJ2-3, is EAGVAQSPRYKIIEKRQSVAFWCNPISGHATLYWYQQILGQGPKLLIQFQNNGVVDDSQLPKDRFSAERLKGVDSTLKIQPAKLEDSAVYLCASSPDGTGVPDTQYFGPGTRLTVL.

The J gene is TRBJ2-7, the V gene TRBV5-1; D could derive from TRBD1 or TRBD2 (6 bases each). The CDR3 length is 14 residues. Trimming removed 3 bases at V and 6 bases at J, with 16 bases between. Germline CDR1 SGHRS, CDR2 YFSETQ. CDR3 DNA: TGCGCCAGCAGCTCAGGGACGGGGGCGAGCGAGCAGTACTTC. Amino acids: CASSSGTGASEQYF.

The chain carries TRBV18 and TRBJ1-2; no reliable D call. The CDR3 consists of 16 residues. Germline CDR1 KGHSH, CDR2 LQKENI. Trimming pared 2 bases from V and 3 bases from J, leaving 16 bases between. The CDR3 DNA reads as TGTGCCAGCTCACCAGGAGGGCCCGGGCCTTACTATGGCTACACCTTC. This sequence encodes CASSPGGPGPYYGYTF. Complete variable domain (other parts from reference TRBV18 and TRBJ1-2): NAGVMQNPRHLVRRRGQEARLRCSPMKGHSHVYWYRQLPEEGLKFMVYLQKENIIDESGMPKERFSAEFPKEGPSILRIQQVVRGDSAAYFCASSPGGPGPYYGYTFGSGTRLTVV.

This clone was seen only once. CDR3 sequence (DNA): TGTGCCTGGAGGAAAATTGGGACGACTTCCTACGAGCAGTACTTC. Its protein product is CAWRKIGTTSYEQYF. The chain employs TRBV30 and TRBJ2-7; D assignment may be TRBD1 or TRBD2 (5 bases each). The CDR3 contains 15 residues. Trimming left V 3 bases short and J 1 base short, with 16 bases between. Germline V lookup: CDR1 GTSNPN, CDR2 SVGIG (reference sequence).

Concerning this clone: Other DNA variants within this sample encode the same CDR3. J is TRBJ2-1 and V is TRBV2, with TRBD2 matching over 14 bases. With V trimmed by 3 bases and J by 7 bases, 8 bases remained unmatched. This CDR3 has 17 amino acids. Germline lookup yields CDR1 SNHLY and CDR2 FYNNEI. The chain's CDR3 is CASSDRTSGRRWNEQFF. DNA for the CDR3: TGTGCCAGCAGTGATAGGACTAGCGGGAGGAGGTGGAATGAGCAGTTCTTC.

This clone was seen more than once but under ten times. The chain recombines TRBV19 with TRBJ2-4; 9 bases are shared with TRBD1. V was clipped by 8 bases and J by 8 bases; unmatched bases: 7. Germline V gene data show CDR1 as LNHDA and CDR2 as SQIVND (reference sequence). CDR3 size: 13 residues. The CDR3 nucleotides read TGTGCCAGTGGCCGGGACAGGGCCGACATTCAGTACTTC. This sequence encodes CASGRDRADIQYF.

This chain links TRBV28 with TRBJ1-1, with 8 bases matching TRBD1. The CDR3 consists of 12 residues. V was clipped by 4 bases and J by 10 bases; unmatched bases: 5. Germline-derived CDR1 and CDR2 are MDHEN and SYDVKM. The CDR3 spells CASSSNRGGAFF. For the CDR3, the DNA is TGTGCCAGCAGTTCAAACAGGGGGGGAGCTTTCTTT.

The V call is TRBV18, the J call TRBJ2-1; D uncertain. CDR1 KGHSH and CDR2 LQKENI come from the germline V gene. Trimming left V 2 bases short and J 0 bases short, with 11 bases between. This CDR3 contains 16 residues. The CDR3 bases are TGTGCCAGCTCACCAGTGAGGCGAACCTCCTACAATGAGCAGTTCTTC. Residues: CASSPVRRTSYNEQFF.

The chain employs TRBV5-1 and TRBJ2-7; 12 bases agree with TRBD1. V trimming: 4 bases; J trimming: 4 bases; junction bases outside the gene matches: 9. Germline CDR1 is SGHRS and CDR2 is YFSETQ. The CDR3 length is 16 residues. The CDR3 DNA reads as TGCGCCAGCAGCAGAGAACCGGGACAGGGGGCTTACGAGCAGTACTTC. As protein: CASSREPGQGAYEQYF.

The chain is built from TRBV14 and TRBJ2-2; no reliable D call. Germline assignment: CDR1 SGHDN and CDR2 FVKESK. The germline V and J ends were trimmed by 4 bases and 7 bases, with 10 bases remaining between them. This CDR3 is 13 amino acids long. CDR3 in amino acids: CASSPFRIGELFF. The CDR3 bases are TGTGCCAGCAGCCCCTTTCGGATCGGGGAGCTGTTTTTT.

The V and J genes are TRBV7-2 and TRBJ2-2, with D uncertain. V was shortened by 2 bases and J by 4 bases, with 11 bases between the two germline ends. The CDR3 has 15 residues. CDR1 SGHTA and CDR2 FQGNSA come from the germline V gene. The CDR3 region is CASSLFDMVTGELFF. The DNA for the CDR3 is TGTGCCAGCAGCTTATTTGACATGGTCACCGGGGAGCTGTTTTTT.

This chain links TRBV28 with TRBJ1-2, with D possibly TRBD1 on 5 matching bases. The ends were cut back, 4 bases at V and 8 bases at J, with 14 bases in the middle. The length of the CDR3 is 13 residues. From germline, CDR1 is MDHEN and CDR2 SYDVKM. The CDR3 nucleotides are TGTGCCAGCAGTTACAGGCTCCCTTCAGGCTACACCTTC. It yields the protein CASSYRLPSGYTF.

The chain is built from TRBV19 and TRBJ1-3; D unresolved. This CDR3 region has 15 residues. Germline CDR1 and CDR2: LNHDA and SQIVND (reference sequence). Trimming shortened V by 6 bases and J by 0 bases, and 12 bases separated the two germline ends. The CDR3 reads CASRGKLSSGNTIYF. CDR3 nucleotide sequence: TGTGCCAGTAGGGGTAAACTCAGCTCTGGAAACACCATATATTTT.

The DNA of the CDR3 is TGCGCCAGCAGGTTCTATAGCGGCAACTACAATGAGCAGTTCTTC. Protein product: CASRFYSGNYNEQFF. The chain is built from TRBV5-1 and TRBJ2-1, with D tentatively TRBD2 (6 bases). Looked up from germline, CDR1 is SGHRS and CDR2 is YFSETQ. The CDR3 is 15 residues long. V dropped 5 bases and J dropped 3 bases, with 15 bases sitting between them.

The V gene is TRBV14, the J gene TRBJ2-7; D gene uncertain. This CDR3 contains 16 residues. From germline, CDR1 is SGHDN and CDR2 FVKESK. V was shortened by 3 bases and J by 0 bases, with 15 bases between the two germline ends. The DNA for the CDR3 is TGTGCCAGCAGCCAGACCCTAGGGAAAAGCTCCTACGAGCAGTACTTC. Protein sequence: CASSQTLGKSSYEQYF. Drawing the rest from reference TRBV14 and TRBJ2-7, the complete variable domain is EAGVTQFPSHSVIEKGQTVTLRCDPISGHDNLYWYRRVMGKEIKFLLHFVKESKQDESGMPNNRFLAERTGGTYSTLKVQPAELEDSGVYFCASSQTLGKSSYEQYFGPGTRLTVT.

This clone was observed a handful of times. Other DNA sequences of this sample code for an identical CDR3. The CDR3 region has the DNA TGTGCCAGCAGTTTAGGAGGGCGGCGTGAAAAACTGTTTTTT. Encoded protein: CASSLGGRREKLFF. V is TRBV28 and J is TRBJ1-4, with no clear D. Between the trimmed V and J ends, which lost 2 bases and 7 bases, there was a span of 11 bases. The germline gives CDR1 MDHEN, CDR2 SYDVKM. CDR3 length: 14 amino acids.

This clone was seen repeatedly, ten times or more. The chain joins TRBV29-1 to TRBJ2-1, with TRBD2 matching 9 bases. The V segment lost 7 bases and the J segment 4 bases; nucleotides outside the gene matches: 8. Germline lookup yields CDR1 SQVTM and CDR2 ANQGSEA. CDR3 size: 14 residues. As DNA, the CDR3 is TGCAGCGCCCTCCCTAGCGGGACGTACAATGAGCAGTTCTTC. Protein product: CSALPSGTYNEQFF.